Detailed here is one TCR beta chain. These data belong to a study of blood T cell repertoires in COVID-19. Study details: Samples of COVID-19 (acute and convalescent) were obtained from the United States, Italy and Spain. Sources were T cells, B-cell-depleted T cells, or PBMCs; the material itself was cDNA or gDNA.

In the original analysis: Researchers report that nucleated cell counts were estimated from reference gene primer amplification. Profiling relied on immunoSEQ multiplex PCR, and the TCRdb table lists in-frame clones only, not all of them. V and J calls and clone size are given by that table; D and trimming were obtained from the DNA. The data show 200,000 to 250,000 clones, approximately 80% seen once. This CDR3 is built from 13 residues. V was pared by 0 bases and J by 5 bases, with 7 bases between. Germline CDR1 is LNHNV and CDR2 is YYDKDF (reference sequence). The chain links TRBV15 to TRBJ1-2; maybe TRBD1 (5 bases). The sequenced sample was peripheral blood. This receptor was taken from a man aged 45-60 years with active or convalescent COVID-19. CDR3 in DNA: TGTGCCACCAGCAGAGATCGGGGGTATGGCTACACCTTC. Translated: CATSRDRGYGYTF.